Included here is one T cell receptor (beta chain) sequence, with context. The data are from a study of control samples from healthy donors and cancer patients. Between the trimmed V and J ends, which lost 1 base and 4 bases, there was a span of 9 bases. The CDR3 length is 15 residues. The germline gives CDR1 SGHNT, CDR2 YYREEE (reference sequence). Only in-frame clones appear in the TCRdb table, and some are missing; sequencing was by immunoSEQ multiplex PCR. The sample has about 120,000 clones, more than 80% seen once. The sequencing input was blood. The chain has TRBV5-4 and TRBJ2-6; D gene uncertain. The sequence derives from a man in his fifties or sixties in good health. This chain's CDR3 is CASSLLVAGANVLTF. CDR3 nucleotides: TGTGCCAGCAGCTTGCTGGTTGCCGGGGCCAACGTCCTGACTTTC.